Only one count was recorded for the clone carrying this T cell receptor (beta chain). The assay was immunoSEQ multiplex PCR, and TCRdb's table has in-frame clones only and misses some. The sample records around 45,000 clones, 84% being singletons. This sample is part of a study of OX40 agonist ivuxolimab in advanced cancers. Study-wide context: Mean age about 60 years, range roughly 20 to 85; roughly 82% male. Prior anti-PD-1, anti-PD-L1 or anti-CTLA-4 therapy did not bar entry, and more than 35% had some.

The germline gives CDR1 ENHRY, CDR2 SYGVKD. The CDR3 is 14 amino acids. With 6 bases clipped from V and 0 bases from J, the junction kept 3 bases outside the gene matches. The sequencing here drew on CD4+ or CD8+ T cells sorted from blood, taken in a trial of the OX40 agonist ivuxolimab. The receptor's source is an adult with an advanced solid tumor such as melanoma, head and neck, liver or kidney cancer. This sequence joins TRBV10-3 and TRBJ2-3; 7 bases match TRBD2. CDR3 sequence (DNA): TGTGCCATCAGGGCGGGGGTGAGCACAGATACGCAGTATTTT. Encoded protein: CAIRAGVSTDTQYF.